This T cell receptor (beta chain) stems from a study of shared clonotypes between healthy human individuals (dated by TCRdb to about 2020). A note on the overall study: The cohort included a few men and two women between 18 and 49 years of age. To estimate repertoire size and how much clonotype sharing occurs between individuals, the study deeply sequenced the blood TCR repertoires of roughly 5 healthy adults. To increase sequencing depth and limit assay-specific biases, TCR repertoire library preparation and sequencing were carried out by different laboratories using diverse techniques. Each donor's leukapheresis produced roughly between roughly 0.85 and 9.5 billion PBMCs. For each donor, CD4 naive and CD4 memory were each given three plates, CD8 naive was given two plates, and CD8 memory was given one plate. General conclusions and limits of the study: Clonotypes shared by all four sorted-subset donors showed higher generation probabilities than non-shared clonotypes. Sampling was restricted to blood, and TCR repertoires in tissues likely differ from the TCR repertoires found in blood. Pairwise subsampling indicated that sequencing depth was expected to affect the degree of clonotype sharing among donors. Naive subsets generally had larger estimated clonotype richness than memory subsets did. When several donors were compared, the shared fraction of clonotypes was approximately 5% for naive CD4, 3% to 4% for naive CD8, 2.3% for memory CD4, and around 0.37% for memory CD8. Rarefaction of sorted-subset datasets indicated incomplete sequencing despite the large sequencing depth. Because the study included a small number of donors, the genetic and exposure-history diversity represented was limited.

TCR CDR3 regions were amplified from genomic DNA by multiplex PCR using the deep immunoSEQ assay. Extracted genomic DNA from each cell subset was spread evenly across all wells of several immunoSEQ 96-well plates, with each plate serving as a replicate. For sorted subsets, approximately 190 ng genomic DNA, equal to 25,000 to 35,000 T cell genomes, was loaded into each replicate PCR. The purified libraries were quantified using a Qubit 3.0 fluorometer, sized with a Bioanalyzer 2100, and then quantified again using the KAPA Library Quantification kit. A separate single-read 150-cycle Illumina NextSeq 550 flow cell was used to sequence each immunoSEQ 96-well plate. Concerning the study's data processing: Because the immunoSEQ output included only junctional sequences and no quality scores, the filtering could not be the same as the filtering used for full-length reads. To assign V/J genes and CDR3, sequences were annotated using PyIR, a Python wrapper for IgBLAST v1.9, with IMGT germline references. Reads were removed for weak V/J assignments (E-value above 1e-6), missing CDR3, stop codons, out-of-frame junctions, or ambiguous translated residues. V3J clonotypes were defined by identical inferred V gene, J gene, and CDR3 amino acid sequence. To compute the percentage overlap between repertoires, the number of shared unique clonotypes was divided by the size of the smaller repertoire. Repertoire richness was assessed with RTK rarefaction, the Chao1 estimator, and Recon v2.1 estimates of unobserved clonotypes. For all TCRbeta clonotypes obtained by the gDNA method from a handful of donors, generation probabilities were computed with OLGA. TCRdb limited this immuneACCESS table to in-frame rearrangements with V and J called. A share of clones is missing; checked studies link under half to unresolved V genes, and the rest is unexplained. V and J calls and clone size are given by that table; D and trimming were obtained from the DNA. For this sample there are some 2.3 million clones; more than 80% appear just once. The top ten constitute 0.39% of the sample.

Healthy HIV-negative adults with no recently reported acute infections or vaccinations were included as donors. Only Caucasian adults living in Nashville, Tennessee, USA were represented among the donors. CD4+ T cells were enriched by magnetic negative selection, after which naive cells were positively selected on CD45RA and the negative fraction was taken as the memory subset. After blood collection by leukapheresis, PBMCs were isolated using Ficoll-Histopaque density gradient centrifugation and then cryopreserved in the vapor phase of liquid nitrogen. Purity and quantity of every magnetically sorted T cell population were checked by analytical flow cytometry. Genomic DNA was isolated from each sorted fraction and quantified by UV absorbance on a Nanodrop 2000c. In this sample, this clone turned up once. Its antigen is unknown. The sample holds no much larger clone one base away, and base qualities are not on file.

Sequencing used naive CD4+ T cells from PBMCs. In the paper's terms, the cell subset or site label means: CD45RA+ positively selected. This receptor was taken from a man aged 18 to 30 in good health. Some clones in this sample may be carry-over from other donors' samples.

CDR3 sequence: CASSLMRSSAYNEQFF. Here is the DNA: TGTGCCAGCAGTTTAATGAGGTCTAGCGCATACAATGAGCAGTTCTTC. The V and J genes are TRBV27 and TRBJ2-1; TRBD2 is a weak D gene call, 6 bases matching. The germline V gene (reference sequence) specifies MNHEY as CDR1 and SMNVEV as CDR2. V sheds 2 bases and J sheds 4 bases, leaving 15 bases between their ends. Including the terminal cysteine and phenylalanine, the CDR3 comprises 16 residues. The DNA shown is the 48-base CDR3, in frame from base 1.